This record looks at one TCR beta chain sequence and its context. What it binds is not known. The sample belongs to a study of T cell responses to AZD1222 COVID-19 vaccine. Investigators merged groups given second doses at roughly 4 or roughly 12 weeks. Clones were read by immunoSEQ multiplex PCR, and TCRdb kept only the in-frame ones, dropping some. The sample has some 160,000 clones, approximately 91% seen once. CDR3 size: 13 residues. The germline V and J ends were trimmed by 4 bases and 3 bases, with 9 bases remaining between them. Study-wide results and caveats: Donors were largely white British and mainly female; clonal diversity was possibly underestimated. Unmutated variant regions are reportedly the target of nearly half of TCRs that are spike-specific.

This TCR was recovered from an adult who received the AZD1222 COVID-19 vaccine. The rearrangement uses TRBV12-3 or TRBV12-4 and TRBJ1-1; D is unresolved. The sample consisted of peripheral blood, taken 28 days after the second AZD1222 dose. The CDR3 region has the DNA TGTGCCAGCAGTTCCCCACCTTACACTGAAGCTTTCTTT. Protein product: CASSSPPYTEAFF.